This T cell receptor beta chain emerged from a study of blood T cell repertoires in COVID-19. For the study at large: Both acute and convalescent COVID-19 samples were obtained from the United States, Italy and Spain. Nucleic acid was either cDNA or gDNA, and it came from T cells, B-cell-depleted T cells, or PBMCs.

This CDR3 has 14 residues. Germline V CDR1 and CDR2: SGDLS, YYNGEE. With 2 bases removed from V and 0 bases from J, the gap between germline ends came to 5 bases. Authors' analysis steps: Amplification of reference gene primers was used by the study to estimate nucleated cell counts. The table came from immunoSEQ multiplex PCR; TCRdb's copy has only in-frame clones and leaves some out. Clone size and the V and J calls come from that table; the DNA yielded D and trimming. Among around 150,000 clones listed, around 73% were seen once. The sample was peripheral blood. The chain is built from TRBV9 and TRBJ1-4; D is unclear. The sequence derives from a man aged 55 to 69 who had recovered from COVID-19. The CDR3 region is CASSVLPTNEKLFF. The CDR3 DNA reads TGTGCCAGCAGCGTTCTACCAACTAATGAAAAACTGTTTTTT.